This T cell receptor (beta chain) was found in a study of T cell responses to AZD1222 COVID-19 vaccine (dated by TCRdb to the early 2020s). At the level of the whole study: TCR sequencing was performed for roughly 240 trial participants, of whom some 200 were given two doses of AZD1222 and some 26 were given two doses of MenACWY control vaccine. Trial participants were enrolled by age into 18-55, 56-69 and 70-plus year subgroups, with 148, 28 and 57 TCR-sequenced participants respectively. Points the paper makes about the study in general: Because no day 14 peak-response samples were available, the repertoires could be characterized only after the peak T cell response. In the small 56-69-year group, the increase in depth fell short of significance, most likely because of low power. Spike-specific TCR breadth and depth rose significantly after two AZD1222 doses compared with day 0 and with MenACWY recipients. Most participants were white British and females outnumbered males, and the authors suggested that clonal diversity may have been underestimated. The vaccine-associated CD4 TCRs covered the entire spike protein, and the dominant responses fell in regions 160-218 and 743-854. Nearly half of unique spike-specific TCRs reportedly recognized epitopes outside regions mutated in the B.1.351 and B.1.1.7 variants. Conclusions about previously exposed vaccinees were limited because only a handful of AZD1222 recipients were SARS-CoV-2 seropositive at baseline.

From a lookup of the germline V gene, CDR1 and CDR2 are MDHEN and SYDVKM. The CDR3 measures 13 amino acids from cysteine to phenylalanine. Here the CDR3 DNA is all that survives: 39 bases in frame from base 1. V sheds 3 bases and J sheds 5 bases, leaving 10 bases between their ends. Regarding this clone: Its specific antigen is unknown. Nothing much larger sits one base from this clone, and base qualities are not available.

The meaning of the sample's time point label: about 28 days (+/-7) after the second vaccine dose. Explained via the paper, the treatment or condition label denotes: meningococcal conjugate vaccine given as trial control. The vaccinee samples were drawn from two UK trials, COV001 and COV002, one of which was a single-blind randomized controlled phase 2/3 trial testing AZD1222 (ChAdOx1 nCoV-19) in healthy adults. Trial participant PBMC samples were collected at day 0 and day 28 after the second dose for TCRbeta chain sequencing. The CDR3 regions of human TCRbeta chains were analyzed by immunosequencing. The original methods were these. Repertoire TCRs were matched against a reference library of SARS-CoV-2-specific TCRs generated with the MIRA antigen-specificity platform. Breadth was defined as the fraction of unique TCRs that were SARS-CoV-2-associated, and depth was defined as the fraction of total T cells that were SARS-CoV-2-associated. Using the MIRA data, every spike-specific TCR was mapped to the spike region that the TCR reacted to and assigned to either a CD4 or a CD8 class. Log10-transformed breadth and depth values were compared by one-way ANOVA with Sidak's multiple comparisons tests. The table was pulled from immuneACCESS by TCRdb, which kept in-frame rearrangements only. Such tables lose some clones; where checked, under half of the loss comes from unresolved V genes, and the rest has no known cause. V, J and clone size are those of that table, while D and trimming were read from the DNA. In this sample the table shows 130,000 to 150,000 clones, 88% of which occur a single time. Together, the top ten hold around 5% of the sample.

Recombination connected TRBV28 to TRBJ1-2, with a weak D call of TRBD1 (5 bases match). The sample here was peripheral blood, taken 28 days after the second dose of the MenACWY control vaccine. This sequence originates from an adult who received the MenACWY meningococcal vaccine as a control. The DNA reads TGTGCCAGCAGTTTCGGGGCGCCTTATGGCTACACCTTC. Translated, it reads CASSFGAPYGYTF.